Below are 31 T cell receptor beta chains sequenced from a single sample in a study of vaccination and CD4 T cells after COVID-19. The treatment here: roughly 11-day PBMC culture with coronavirus spike peptide pools or control peptides (ViraFEST assay). For these TCRs, the target antigens are not known. Sequencing of cultured CD4+ T cell DNA used the Oncomine TCR Beta short-read assay. TCRdb passed the PCR reads through MiXCR, listing each CDR3 protein once. Here the sample spans 14,000 or so distinct CDR3 sequences, 24% being singletons. This material consisted of CD4+ T cells from blood, cultured in vitro, taken after SARS-CoV-2 vaccination. The source of these receptors is a human donor who had recovered from COVID-19.

Of note for this clonotype: Relative to the germline gene, one junction end is altered; a read error may explain this. The chain is built from TRBV18 and TRBJ1-2; maybe TRBD1 (5 bases). Germline CDR1 is KGHSH and CDR2 is LQKENI. The CDR3 spans 12 residues. The chain's CDR3 is CASSPRDYSYTF. CDR3 DNA: TGTGCCAGCTCACCCCGGGACTATAGCTACACCTTC. Filled out from reference TRBV18 and TRBJ1-2, the complete variable domain reads NAGVMQNPRHLVRRRGQEARLRCSPMKGHSHVYWYRQLPEEGLKFMVYLQKENIIDESGMPKERFSAEFPKEGPSILRIQQVVRGDSAAYFCASSPRDYSYTFGSGTRLTVV.

The chain is built from TRBV24-1 and TRBJ2-7; 12 bases line up with TRBD1. The CDR3 contains 16 residues. The junction had 7 bases not matched to a gene; V was cut back by 4 bases and J by 4 bases. Germline V gene lookup returns CDR1 KGHDR and CDR2 SFDVKD. CDR3 protein: CATSDPGQGAEYEQYF. DNA for the CDR3: TGTGCCACCAGTGACCCGGGACAGGGGGCTGAATACGAGCAGTACTTC.

The rearrangement links TRBV7-2 to TRBJ2-1, with TRBD2 matching 12 bases. After removal of 2 bases from V and 13 bases from J, the junction contained 12 bases not matched to a gene. Germline lookup yields CDR1 SGHTA and CDR2 FQGNSA. The CDR3 is 16 residues long. The CDR3 nucleotides are TGTGCCAGCAGCTTAAATCCGGGACTAGCGGGTTACTCACAGTTCTTC. Protein: CASSLNPGLAGYSQFF.

The CDR3 protein is CASSLAQGATKNIQYF. DNA for the CDR3: TGTGCCAGCAGTTTAGCCCAGGGGGCGACCAAAAACATTCAGTACTTC. The rearrangement links TRBV12-3 or TRBV12-4 to TRBJ2-4; 8 bases align to TRBD1. The V segment lost 0 bases and the J segment 2 bases; nucleotides outside the gene matches: 3. The CDR3 runs to 16 residues.

As for this clonotype: Germline is not matched at one junction end, which may reflect a read error. The CDR3 protein is CVSSLALAGSPYEQYF. CDR3 DNA sequence: TGTGTCAGCAGCTTGGCACTAGCGGGATCCCCCTACGAGCAGTACTTC. The genes are TRBV5-4 and TRBJ2-7; TRBD2 agrees at 10 bases. This CDR3 is 16 amino acids long. CDR1 is SGHNT, CDR2 YYREEE, per germline (reference sequence).

This clonotype was seen a few times. The rearrangement joins TRBV12-3 or TRBV12-4 to TRBJ1-1; possibly TRBD1 for D (5 bases). The CDR3 is 13 residues long. Trimming left V 2 bases short and J 5 bases short, with 9 bases between. CDR3 in amino acids: CASSLRGRTEAFF. CDR3 nucleotides: TGTGCCAGCAGTTTACGGGGACGGACTGAAGCTTTCTTT.

This chain connects TRBV11-2 to TRBJ2-7; TRBD2 aligns across 13 bases. Germline CDR1 SGHAT, CDR2 FQNNGV. V shed 3 bases, J shed 2 bases, and the junction held 10 bases outside the gene matches. The CDR3 loop spans 18 amino acids. The CDR3 bases are TGTGCCAGCAGCTTCAGGGGGGCACTAGCGGGAGGGACCTACGAGCAGTACTTC. Translating it yields CASSFRGALAGGTYEQYF.

The gene calls are TRBV10-1 and TRBJ2-1; TRBD2 aligns across 8 bases. This CDR3 has 16 amino acids. With 1 base clipped from V and 1 base from J, the junction kept 3 bases outside the gene matches. Germline assignment: CDR1 WNHNN and CDR2 SYGVQD (reference sequence). The CDR3 DNA sequence: TGCGCCAGCAGTGAGTATACTAGCGGATCCTACAATGAGCAGTTCTTC. It specifies CASSEYTSGSYNEQFF.

The chain carries TRBV6-2 or TRBV6-3 and TRBJ2-1, with 8 bases lining up with TRBD1. Trimming cost V 5 bases and J 8 bases; bases outside gene matches: 11. Germline lookup yields CDR1 MNHEY and CDR2 SVGEGT. The CDR3 consists of 15 residues. CDR3 DNA: TGTGCCAGCAGTCGCCGGACAGGGCCGAGGGATGAGCAGTTCTTC. Encoded protein: CASSRRTGPRDEQFF.

This clonotype was seen a few times. The V call is TRBV6-5, the J call TRBJ2-7, with D possibly TRBD1 on 5 matching bases. The V gene's germline CDR1 is MNHEY and CDR2 SVGAGI. Trimming removed 2 bases at V and 2 bases at J, with 10 bases between. This CDR3 comprises 14 residues. The CDR3 here is CASSYRDSTYEQYF. CDR3 nucleotides: TGTGCCAGCAGTTACCGCGACAGTACCTACGAGCAGTACTTC.

The chain combines TRBV27 with TRBJ1-5; perhaps TRBD1 as D (5 bases). V was cut by 0 bases and J by 12 bases, with 15 bases left in between. Germline V gene lookup returns CDR1 MNHEY and CDR2 SMNVEV (reference sequence). The length of the CDR3 is 14 residues. CDR3 residues: CASSLSTDNGFQHF. The CDR3 nucleotides are TGTGCCAGCAGTTTATCGACGGACAACGGGTTCCAGCATTTT.

The chain joins TRBV28 to TRBJ1-4; the D is unclear. CDR1 MDHEN and CDR2 SYDVKM come from the germline V gene. CDR3 size: 15 residues. V dropped 6 bases and J dropped 7 bases, with 18 bases sitting between them. The CDR3 DNA reads as TGTGCCAGCAGCCGTCCGGGTGGGCGAATTGAAAAACTGTTTTTT. Its translation is CASSRPGGRIEKLFF.

As DNA, the CDR3 is TGTGCCAGCAGCGGCTGGAACACTGAAGCTTTCTTT. It translates to CASSGWNTEAFF. This rearrangement joins TRBV21-1 to TRBJ1-1. TRBV21-1 is classified as a pseudogene. The CDR3 consists of 12 residues.

This chain connects TRBV7-2 to TRBJ2-3; weak D call: TRBD1 (7 bases). This CDR3 has 17 residues. Germline V lookup: CDR1 SGHTA, CDR2 FQGNSA. Deletions cut 7 bases from V and 4 bases from J, with 24 bases between. The CDR3 region has the DNA TGTGCCAGCACGGAGGGACAGCCACAAATTTATGCAGATACGCAGTATTTT. Translating it yields CASTEGQPQIYADTQYF. Supplemented by reference TRBV7-2 and TRBJ2-3, the full variable domain reads GAGVSQSPSNKVTEKGKDVELRCDPISGHTALYWYRQSLGQGLEFLIYFQGNSAPDKSGLPSDRFSAERTGGSVSTLTIQRTQQEDSAVYLCASTEGQPQIYADTQYFGPGTRLTVL.

The V gene is TRBV7-9, the J gene TRBJ2-7, with 13 positions matching TRBD2. With 6 bases clipped from V and 6 bases from J, the junction kept 8 bases outside the gene matches. Germline CDR1 is SEHNR and CDR2 is FQNEAQ (reference sequence). The CDR3 is 15 residues long. CDR3 sequence: CASRAWTSGRGEQYF. The CDR3, as DNA: TGTGCCAGCAGGGCCTGGACTAGCGGGAGAGGCGAGCAGTACTTC.

This clonotype is a singleton in its sample. This chain links TRBV9 with TRBJ2-2, with D unclear. Germline V gives CDR1 SGDLS, CDR2 YYNGEE. Trimming stripped 2 bases from V and 2 bases from J, with 10 bases between. The CDR3 totals 15 residues. The DNA for the CDR3 is TGTGCCAGCAGCGTCCTTGGCGGAAACACCGGGGAGCTGTTTTTT. Translation gives CASSVLGGNTGELFF. Using reference TRBV9 and TRBJ2-2 for the parts outside the CDR3, the full variable domain is DSGVTQTPKHLITATGQRVTLRCSPRSGDLSVYWYQQSLDQGLQFLIQYYNGEERAKGNILERFSAQQFPDLHSELNLSSLELGDSALYFCASSVLGGNTGELFFGEGSRLTVL.

This clonotype has a handful of counts. This chain connects TRBV5-4 to TRBJ1-6; no reliable D call. V lost 3 bases and J lost 7, with 17 bases in between. The length of the CDR3 is 16 residues. Germline lookup yields CDR1 SGHNT and CDR2 YYREEE (reference sequence). The CDR3 is CASSSQKESSNSPLHF. CDR3 DNA: TGTGCCAGCAGCTCCCAAAAAGAGAGTTCGAATTCACCCCTCCACTTT.

There are a few counts of this clonotype. Here the CDR3 reads CASSSLAVGENEQYF. In DNA, the CDR3 is TGTGCCAGCAGCTCACTAGCGGTTGGGGAAAACGAGCAGTACTTC. The chain recombines TRBV5-4 with TRBJ2-1; 8 bases fit TRBD2. TRBJ2-7 matches the DNA end more closely, so the J call is doubtful. Germline CDR1 is SGHNT and CDR2 is YYREEE (reference sequence). The CDR3 spans 15 residues.

Only a few counts were recorded for this clonotype. The V call is TRBV19, the J call TRBJ2-7, with TRBD1 as a possible D gene (6 bases). This CDR3 is built from 16 residues. Germline V lookup: CDR1 LNHDA, CDR2 SQIVND (reference sequence). Trimming took 5 bases from V and 0 from J, leaving 17 bases between them. This CDR3 reads CASSPVRGLTSYEQYF. The CDR3 DNA is TGTGCCAGTAGTCCGGTCAGGGGCCTGACCTCCTACGAGCAGTACTTC.

There are a few counts of this clonotype. The J gene is TRBJ2-5, the V gene TRBV27; perhaps TRBD1 as D (6 bases). Trimming took 5 bases from V and 0 from J, leaving 13 bases between them. The germline V gene encodes CDR1 MNHEY and CDR2 SMNVEV (reference sequence). The CDR3 is 15 residues long. The CDR3 protein is CASSRTGFDQETQYF. The CDR3 DNA is TGTGCCAGCAGTCGAACAGGGTTCGACCAAGAGACCCAGTACTTC.

This clonotype ranks as medium-sized (0.01 to 0.1%). The chain employs TRBV20-1 and TRBJ1-3; the match to TRBD1 covers 10 bases. CDR3 length equals 13 residues. CDR1 DFQATT and CDR2 SNEGSKA come from the germline V gene (reference sequence). J gave up 5 bases and V 6 bases, and 4 bases lay outside the gene matches. In DNA form, the CDR3 reads TGCAGTGCGGGGGACAGGGGCAGAAACACCATATATTTT. Its protein product is CSAGDRGRNTIYF.

This chain links TRBV20-1 with TRBJ1-1; D is unresolved. Trimming left V 5 bases short and J 3 bases short, with 4 bases between. The V gene's germline CDR1 is DFQATT and CDR2 SNEGSKA (reference sequence). The CDR3 spans 10 residues. This chain's CDR3 is CSAVYTEAFF. The CDR3, as DNA: TGCAGTGCTGTCTACACTGAAGCTTTCTTT.

This chain uses TRBV28 with TRBJ2-7; TRBD2 agrees at 7 bases. J gave up 0 bases and V 5 bases, and 7 bases lay outside the gene matches. The CDR3 runs 15 residues. Germline values: CDR1 MDHEN, CDR2 SYDVKM. Here the CDR3 DNA reads TGTGCCAGCAGTGCGGCGGGCGGGGGCTCCTACGAGCAGTACTTC. Its translation is CASSAAGGGSYEQYF.

This clonotype was detected only a few times. V usage is TRBV11-2 and J usage is TRBJ2-5, with TRBD1 matching over 12 bases. J gave up 4 bases and V 5 bases, and 8 bases lay outside the gene matches. Germline-derived CDR1 and CDR2 are SGHAT and FQNNGV. The CDR3 is made up of 16 amino acids. The CDR3: CASSPTGQGAGETQYF. CDR3 coding DNA: TGTGCCAGCAGCCCAACGGGACAGGGGGCCGGAGAGACCCAGTACTTC.

The chain is built from TRBV30 and TRBJ1-5, with D hard to call. CDR3 length equals 15 residues. Trimming took 0 bases from V and 0 from J, leaving 9 bases between them. Germline CDR1 GTSNPN, CDR2 SVGIG (reference sequence). The CDR3 sequence is CAWSVQQASNQPQHF. The CDR3 region has the DNA TGTGCCTGGAGTGTACAGCAGGCTAGCAATCAGCCCCAGCATTTT.

The gene calls are TRBV20-1 and TRBJ2-1; TRBD1 matches 7 bases. The CDR3 extends over 13 amino acids. J gave up 9 bases and V 6 bases, and 11 bases lay outside the gene matches. Germline V CDR1 and CDR2: DFQATT, SNEGSKA (reference sequence). The CDR3 sequence is CSATLLRGPEQFF. The CDR3 coding sequence is TGCAGTGCGACCCTACTAAGGGGGCCTGAGCAGTTCTTC.

This chain links TRBV11-2 with TRBJ2-7; 8 bases match TRBD1. This CDR3 spans 15 amino acids. Per germline, CDR1 SGHAT and CDR2 FQNNGV. V lost 5 bases and J lost 3; bases outside the gene matches: 9. CDR3 sequence reads: CASSTTGTGLYEQYF. The CDR3 coding sequence is TGTGCCAGCAGCACCACCGGGACAGGCCTCTACGAGCAGTACTTC.

This clonotype came up a few times. The CDR3 loop is CASSSSGNADTQYF. Here the CDR3 DNA reads TGTGCCAGCAGTTCAAGCGGGAACGCAGATACGCAGTATTTT. This chain links TRBV12-3 or TRBV12-4 with TRBJ2-3; 7 bases align to TRBD2. The CDR3 is 14 residues long. J lost 4 bases, V lost 4 bases, and 5 bases had no gene match.

The table lists this clonotype with a few counts. CDR3 sequence reads: CASSLESGWNNSPLHF. For the CDR3, the DNA is TGTGCCAGCAGCTTAGAGTCAGGGTGGAATAATTCACCCCTCCACTTT. The rearrangement joins TRBV11-2 to TRBJ1-6; a weak D match, TRBD1 (5 bases). Trimming pared 0 bases from V and 5 bases from J, leaving 11 bases between. This CDR3 region has 16 residues. Germline V gene sequence: CDR1 SGHAT, CDR2 FQNNGV.

By sample fraction, this clonotype is medium-sized. The chain links TRBV20-1 to TRBJ1-6, with 8 bases fitting TRBD1. The CDR3 extends over 16 amino acids. Losses at the gene ends were 0 bases for V and 9 bases for J; bases not matched to a gene: 10. Germline assignment: CDR1 DFQATT and CDR2 SNEGSKA (reference sequence). CDR3 sequence: CSARDVGQVPGSPLHF. The DNA for the CDR3 is TGCAGTGCTAGAGATGTGGGACAGGTGCCAGGTTCACCCCTCCACTTT.

V is TRBV4-3 and J is TRBJ1-2, with D possibly matching TRBD1 (5 bases). CDR3 size: 15 residues. The V and J ends lost 1 base and 4 bases respectively, with 13 bases between them. CDR1 and CDR2 (germline): LGHNA, YSLEER. The CDR3 sequence is CASSQVGGGGYGYTF. The CDR3 DNA reads TGCGCCAGCAGCCAAGTTGGTGGTGGGGGCTATGGCTACACCTTC.